The clone carrying this T cell receptor (beta chain) has a single count. Its cognate antigen is unknown. The CDR3 consists of 14 residues. CDR1 and CDR2 from the germline V gene are MNHEY and SMNVEV (reference sequence). Trimming took 4 bases from V and 0 from J, leaving 10 bases between them. PCR was performed using 60 Vbeta and 13 Jbeta primers. Sequencing was performed with immunoSEQ multiplex PCR; in TCRdb, only in-frame clones are kept and a portion is missing. The sample contains 120,000 or so clones, about 80% of which appear only once. In nominal health when sampled, donors likely had unrecorded immune exposures nonetheless. The data stem from a study of cytomegalovirus exposure and HLA in healthy donors. General study points: It was reported that TCR beta sequences correctly inferred the HLA-A and HLA-B alleles for most subjects. In vitro data verified a few CMV-associated chains as specific for CMV antigens. The majority of CMV-associated TCR beta chains were reported as apparently HLA-restricted in a later analysis.

Material for sequencing was PBMCs. The receptor was derived from a male donor in good health and CMV-seronegative. The chain is built from TRBV27 and TRBJ2-7, with a tentative D call TRBD1 (6 bases). The CDR3 here is CASSWTAASYEQYF. The CDR3 DNA is TGTGCCAGCAGTTGGACAGCAGCCTCCTACGAGCAGTACTTC.